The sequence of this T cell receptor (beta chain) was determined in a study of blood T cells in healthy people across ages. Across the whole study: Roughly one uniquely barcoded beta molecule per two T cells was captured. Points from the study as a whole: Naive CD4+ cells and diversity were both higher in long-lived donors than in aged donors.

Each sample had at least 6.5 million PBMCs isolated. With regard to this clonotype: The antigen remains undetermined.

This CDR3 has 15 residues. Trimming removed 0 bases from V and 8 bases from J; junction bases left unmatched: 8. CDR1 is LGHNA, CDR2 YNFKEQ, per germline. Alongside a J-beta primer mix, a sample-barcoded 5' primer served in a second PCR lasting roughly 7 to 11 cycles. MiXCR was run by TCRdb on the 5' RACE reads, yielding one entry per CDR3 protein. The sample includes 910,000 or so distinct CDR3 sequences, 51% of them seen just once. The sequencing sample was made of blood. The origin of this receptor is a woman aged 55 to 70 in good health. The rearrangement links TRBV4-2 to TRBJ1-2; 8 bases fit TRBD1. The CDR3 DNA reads TGTGCCAGCAGCCAAGAGAGGACAGGGATTAAGGGCTACACCTTC. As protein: CASSQERTGIKGYTF.